Sequencing of this T cell receptor beta chain was carried out in a study of response to subunit inactivated influenza vaccine. This clonotype has only a few counts. V lost 5 bases to trimming and J lost 4 bases; unmatched junction nucleotides: 9. Germline assignment: CDR1 LGHNA and CDR2 YSLEER. CDR3 length equals 15 residues. MiXCR, applied by TCRdb to the RT-PCR reads, yields one record per CDR3 protein. The sample gives a few hundred thousand distinct CDR3 sequences, 21% of which show up once; 10% to 13% is in the top ten. The TCR originated in a man aged 50 to 69 who received an inactivated influenza vaccine. The sample was PBMCs from blood, taken less than 22 months after vaccination. V is TRBV4-3 and J is TRBJ2-5, with 8 bases that match TRBD2. The CDR3 coding sequence is TGCGCCAGCAGCGTGGGACTAGGGGGGCTAGAGACCCAGTACTTC. Its protein is CASSVGLGGLETQYF.